The 20 T cell receptor beta chains in this list originate from one sample, sequenced in a study of OX40 agonist ivuxolimab in advanced cancers. The repertoire was sequenced with immunoSEQ multiplex PCR; TCRdb's copy has only in-frame clones and lacks some. The sample lists over 20,000 clones; just under 85% were seen once. The source was CD4+ or CD8+ T cells sorted from blood, collected in a trial of the OX40 agonist ivuxolimab. These receptors came from an adult with an advanced solid tumor such as melanoma, head and neck, liver or kidney cancer.

With regard to this clone: One end of the junction does not line up with germline, which may come from a read error. The rearrangement uses TRBV7-2 and TRBJ1-3, with 11 bases that match TRBD1. This CDR3 has 15 amino acids. The germline gives CDR1 SGHTA, CDR2 FQGNSA. The CDR3 protein is CASSTGQGVGNTIYF. DNA of the CDR3: TGTGCTAGCAGCACGGGACAGGGGGTAGGAAACACCATATATTTT.

CDR3 sequence (DNA): TGTGCCAGGCTACTCTCTGGGGCCAACGTCCTGACTTTC. It encodes CARLLSGANVLTF. The V and J genes are TRBV2 and TRBJ2-6, with D uncertain. Trimming took 9 bases from V and 0 from J, leaving 6 bases between them. The CDR3 consists of 13 residues. Germline V gives CDR1 SNHLY, CDR2 FYNNEI.

The chain employs TRBV19 and TRBJ1-5; 8 bases fit TRBD1. CDR3 length equals 15 residues. V was clipped by 7 bases and J by 5 bases; unmatched bases: 10. CDR1 and CDR2 from the germline V gene are LNHDA and SQIVND (reference sequence). The chain's CDR3 is CASIPGQGVYQPQHF. The CDR3, as DNA: TGTGCCAGTATTCCCGGACAGGGAGTATATCAGCCCCAGCATTTT.

The CDR3 here is CASRDSGGWETQYF. The CDR3 DNA follows: TGTGCCAGCAGGGACTCAGGGGGCTGGGAGACCCAGTACTTC. The chain has TRBV2 and TRBJ2-5; 8 nucleotides align to TRBD1. This CDR3 spans 14 amino acids. Germline V gives CDR1 SNHLY, CDR2 FYNNEI. Trimming cost V 6 bases and J 5 bases; bases outside gene matches: 8.

The chain joins TRBV7-9 to TRBJ1-6, with unresolved D. Trimming shortened V by 3 bases and J by 8 bases, and 14 bases separated the two germline ends. Germline-derived CDR1 and CDR2 are SEHNR and FQNEAQ (reference sequence). This CDR3 has 15 residues. The CDR3 is CASSFVGDNDSPLHF. The DNA of the CDR3 is TGTGCCAGCAGCTTTGTCGGGGATAATGATTCACCCCTCCACTTT.

This clone was seen a few times. The chain recombines TRBV5-6 with TRBJ1-6; D unresolved. Trimming shortened V by 6 bases and J by 0 bases, and 10 bases separated the two germline ends. The CDR3 is 15 residues long. CDR1 and CDR2 from the germline V gene are SGHDT and YYEEEE. CDR3 residues: CASTTWSSYNSPLHF. The CDR3 region has the DNA TGTGCCAGCACCACGTGGAGCTCCTATAATTCACCCCTCCACTTT.

The rearrangement joins TRBV6-5 to TRBJ2-3; no definite D call. V was trimmed by 4 bases and J by 4 bases, leaving 9 bases between them. The CDR3 has 13 residues. Germline values: CDR1 MNHEY, CDR2 SVGAGI. The CDR3 DNA reads as TGTGCCAGCAGTTTTAGTGGGGCAGATACGCAGTATTTT. Amino acids: CASSFSGADTQYF.

This chain links TRBV20-1 with TRBJ2-7; D not resolved. CDR1 is DFQATT, CDR2 SNEGSKA, per germline (reference sequence). The V end lost 6 bases, the J end lost 0 bases, and 6 bases lay between the germline ends. This CDR3 is 11 amino acids long. Here the CDR3 reads CSAPSSYEQYF. CDR3 nucleotides: TGCAGTGCCCCCAGCTCCTACGAGCAGTACTTC.

The chain joins TRBV6-5 to TRBJ2-1, with D possibly called TRBD1 or TRBD2 (6 bases each). Deletions cut 6 bases from V and 0 bases from J, with 9 bases between. Per the germline V gene, CDR1 is MNHEY and CDR2 is SVGAGI. The CDR3 spans 14 residues. CDR3 sequence reads: CASRGGSSYNEQFF. The CDR3 DNA reads as TGTGCCAGCAGAGGGGGGAGCTCCTACAATGAGCAGTTCTTC.

This clone has a single count. The chain joins TRBV9 to TRBJ1-2, with 11 bases lining up with TRBD1. CDR3 length equals 14 residues. Germline V gives CDR1 SGDLS, CDR2 YYNGEE. Trimming took 3 bases from V and 8 from J; bases not matched to a gene: 6. CDR3 sequence reads: CASSAGQGALGYTF. The CDR3 DNA follows: TGTGCCAGCAGCGCCGGACAGGGGGCGTTGGGCTACACCTTC.

This clone appeared once. This CDR3 reads CASSKFRGSVNSPLHF. The CDR3 bases are TGTGCCAGCAGCAAATTCAGGGGGTCGGTCAATTCACCCCTCCACTTT. The rearrangement joins TRBV21-1 to TRBJ1-6; the table gives TRBD1 as D, unverified against the DNA. TRBV21-1 is flagged as a pseudogene. The CDR3 is made up of 16 amino acids.

By its share, this clone is medium-sized. The chain employs TRBV4-2 and TRBJ1-5; the D is unclear. This CDR3 comprises 14 residues. Deletions cut 0 bases from V and 3 bases from J, with 6 bases between. CDR1 is LGHNA and CDR2 is YNFKEQ in the germline V gene. CDR3 bases: TGTGCCAGCAGCCAAGAATTCGCCAATCAGCCCCAGCATTTT. Protein product: CASSQEFANQPQHF.

This rearrangement joins TRBV6-4 to TRBJ1-5; possibly TRBD1 for D (5 bases). Germline V gene lookup returns CDR1 MRHNA and CDR2 SNTAGT. CDR3 length equals 13 residues. The V end lost 4 bases, the J end lost 4 bases, and 8 bases lay between the germline ends. This CDR3 reads CASSAGPNQPQHF. CDR3 nucleotide sequence: TGTGCCAGCAGTGCGGGGCCAAATCAGCCCCAGCATTTT.

The chain is built from TRBV11-1 and TRBJ1-1; the D gene is possibly TRBD1 (5 bases). This CDR3 has 13 amino acids. The ends were cut back, 5 bases at V and 7 bases at J, with 14 bases in the middle. CDR1 and CDR2 (germline): SGHAT, FQDESV (reference sequence). CDR3 in DNA: TGTGCCAGCAGCCAAGTGGGGGGGGATGAAGCTTTCTTT. Amino acids: CASSQVGGDEAFF.

The rearrangement links TRBV27 to TRBJ1-2, with TRBD1 as a possible D gene (5 bases). CDR1 MNHEY and CDR2 SMNVEV come from the germline V gene (reference sequence). V gave up 3 bases and J gave up 2 bases, with 22 bases separating them. The length of the CDR3 is 18 residues. CDR3 region: CASSFFGGGDALNYGYTF. The CDR3, as DNA: TGTGCCAGCAGTTTTTTCGGCGGAGGGGACGCCCTAAACTATGGCTACACCTTC.

In the case of this clone: This CDR3 is also generated by other DNA sequences in the sample. This sequence joins TRBV2 and TRBJ1-1; D is ambiguous. Trimming left V 5 bases short and J 4 bases short, with 20 bases between. The CDR3 has 16 amino acids. The germline V gene encodes CDR1 SNHLY and CDR2 FYNNEI. The CDR3 bases are TGTGCCAGCAGTCTTGGAGCGTTAGCCTTCGGCACTGAAGCTTTCTTT. Residues: CASSLGALAFGTEAFF.

The chain combines TRBV5-8 with TRBJ2-1; perhaps D is TRBD1 or TRBD2 (5 bases each). V shed 1 base and J shed 3 bases, with 11 bases lying between them. Germline CDR1 and CDR2: SGHTS and YDEGEE. CDR3 length equals 15 residues. In nucleotides, the CDR3 is TGTGCCAGCAGCTTGTGGCAGGGAGTCTACAATGAGCAGTTCTTC. It is translated as CASSLWQGVYNEQFF.

This chain uses TRBV7-8 with TRBJ2-7; D uncertain. Germline V gene sequence: CDR1 SGHVS, CDR2 FQNEAQ. Trimming shortened V by 5 bases and J by 4 bases, and 9 bases separated the two germline ends. This CDR3 spans 12 amino acids. CDR3 protein: CASSLDMYEQYF. The DNA for the CDR3 is TGTGCCAGCAGCCTTGATATGTACGAGCAGTACTTC.

The chain combines TRBV28 with TRBJ2-7, with 7 bases identical to TRBD2. CDR1 is MDHEN, CDR2 SYDVKM, per germline. This CDR3 has 13 residues. V gave up 8 bases and J gave up 3 bases; unmatched junction bases: 7. The CDR3 DNA is TGTGCCAGCCTACCAGCGGGGAGCTACGAGCAGTACTTC. It codes for CASLPAGSYEQYF.

This chain links TRBV6-6 with TRBJ2-7; D uncertain. The V gene's germline CDR1 is MNHNY and CDR2 SVGAGI (reference sequence). V was pared by 2 bases and J by 4 bases, with 6 bases between. The CDR3 sequence is 12 residues long. This chain's CDR3 is CASSYGPYEQYF. CDR3 DNA: TGTGCCAGCAGTTACGGGCCTTACGAGCAGTACTTC.